This note documents a single TCR beta chain sequence. The table came from immunoSEQ multiplex PCR; TCRdb's copy has only in-frame clones and leaves some out. The sample has about 74,000 clones, 92% seen once. This sample was included in a study of T cell changes during pregnancy in multiple sclerosis. Per the germline V gene, CDR1 is MDHEN and CDR2 is SYDVKM. This CDR3 region has 14 residues. The ends lost 6 bases at V and 9 bases at J; junction bases unmatched: 7. V is TRBV28 and J is TRBJ1-6; TRBD1 aligns across 8 bases. Source: peripheral blood, taken after pregnancy. This TCR was recovered from a female donor in good health, enrolled as a control in a pregnancy study. The CDR3 bases are TGTGCCAGCAGACGGACAGGGACGGGTTCACCCCTCCACTTT. This codes for CASRRTGTGSPLHF.